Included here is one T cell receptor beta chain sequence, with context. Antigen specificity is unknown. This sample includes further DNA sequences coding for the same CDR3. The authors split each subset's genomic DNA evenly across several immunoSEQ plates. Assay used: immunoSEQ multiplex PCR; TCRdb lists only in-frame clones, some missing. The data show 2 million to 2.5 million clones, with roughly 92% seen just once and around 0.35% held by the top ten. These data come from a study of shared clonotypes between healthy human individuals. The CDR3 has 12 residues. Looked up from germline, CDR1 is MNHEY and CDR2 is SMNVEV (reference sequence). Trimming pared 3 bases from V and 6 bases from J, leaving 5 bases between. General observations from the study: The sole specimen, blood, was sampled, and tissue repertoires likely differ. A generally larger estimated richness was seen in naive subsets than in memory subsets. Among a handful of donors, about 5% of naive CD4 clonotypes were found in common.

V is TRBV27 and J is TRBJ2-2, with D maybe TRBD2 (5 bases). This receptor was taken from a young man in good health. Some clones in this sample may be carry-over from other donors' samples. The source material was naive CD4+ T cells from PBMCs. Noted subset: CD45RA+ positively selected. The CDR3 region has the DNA TGTGCCAGCAGTTTGAGGGCCGGGGAGCTGTTTTTT. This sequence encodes CASSLRAGELFF.